A single sample is the source of the 27 T cell receptor beta chains below, sequenced in a study of shared clonotypes between healthy human individuals. Sequencing used immunoSEQ multiplex PCR; TCRdb keeps in-frame clones, though not all of them. Seen here are 600,000 to 800,000 clones, 55% to 80% observed once, and the top ten hold under 2%. Specimen: memory CD4+ T cells sorted from blood. Noted subset: CD45RA-negative fraction. Source of these receptors: a woman aged 25-40 years in good health.

V gene TRBV6-4 combines with J gene TRBJ2-6; maybe TRBD2 (5 bases). The CDR3 length is 14 residues. Germline V gene data show CDR1 as MRHNA and CDR2 as SNTAGT. Trimming left V 10 bases short and J 4 bases short, with 14 bases between. The CDR3 is CATRGSGGANVLTF. In DNA, the CDR3 is TGTGCCACCCGAGGGTCGGGCGGGGCCAACGTCCTGACTTTC.

The chain has TRBV25-1 and TRBJ1-4; TRBD1 matches at 7 bases. Germline values: CDR1 MGHDK, CDR2 SYGVNS. The V gene end was trimmed by 3 bases and the J gene end by 4 bases; junction bases not matched to a gene: 5. The CDR3 covers 15 residues. CDR3 DNA sequence: TGTGCCAGCAGTGACACGGGACAGATTAATGAAAAACTGTTTTTT. Its protein product is CASSDTGQINEKLFF.

The chain links TRBV27 to TRBJ2-7; TRBD1 agrees at 9 bases. After removal of 4 bases from V and 5 bases from J, the junction contained 9 bases not matched to a gene. CDR1 and CDR2 (germline): MNHEY, SMNVEV (reference sequence). There are 15 residues in the CDR3. The CDR3 DNA sequence: TGTGCCAGCAGTTGGAAGGGACAGGGTATCAACGAGCAGTACTTC. It is translated as CASSWKGQGINEQYF.

This chain links TRBV27 with TRBJ2-5; possibly TRBD2 for D (6 bases). V gave up 7 bases and J gave up 4 bases, with 13 bases separating them. This CDR3 is 13 amino acids long. Germline loops: CDR1 MNHEY, CDR2 SMNVEV (reference sequence). CDR3 residues: CASTPGVGETQYF. CDR3 nucleotides: TGTGCCAGCACCCCGGGGGTAGGAGAGACCCAGTACTTC.

This chain joins TRBV11-3 and TRBJ2-2, with D tentatively TRBD2 (6 bases). The germline V gene encodes CDR1 SGHNT and CDR2 YENEEA. Trimming removed 3 bases from V and 9 bases from J, with 17 bases in between. The CDR3 runs to 15 residues. CDR3 residues: CASSFVGGFRRELFF. CDR3 nucleotides: TGTGCCAGCAGCTTCGTGGGGGGTTTTAGGAGGGAGCTGTTTTTT.

Written as DNA, the CDR3 is TGTGCCAGCAGCTTAGGGAGGCGGGAGGACGGCGGGGAGCTGTTTTTT. Residues: CASSLGRREDGGELFF. The chain couples TRBV11-2 to TRBJ2-2; 8 nucleotides line up with TRBD2. The CDR3 totals 16 residues. The germline CDR1 and CDR2 sequences are SGHAT and FQNNGV. Unmatched junction bases numbered 8, after V lost 1 base and J lost 7 bases.

This clone showed up just a few times. The chain is built from TRBV19 and TRBJ1-2; no definite D call. In germline, CDR1 is LNHDA, CDR2 SQIVND (reference sequence). Trimming stripped 7 bases from V and 8 bases from J, with 20 bases between. The CDR3 is 14 residues long. For the CDR3, the DNA is TGTGCCAGTAATCCGGGCAGCAACCGGTGGGGCTACACCTTC. Its translation: CASNPGSNRWGYTF.

Here the CDR3 reads CASSYGPGGGETQYF. The DNA of the CDR3 is TGTGCCAGCAGTTACGGCCCCGGGGGTGGGGAGACCCAGTACTTC. The V call is TRBV6-5, the J call TRBJ2-5; a possible D gene is TRBD2 (6 bases). The CDR3 length is 15 residues. Trimming left V 2 bases short and J 5 bases short, with 15 bases between. Germline CDR1 is MNHEY and CDR2 is SVGAGI.

The CDR3 spells CASSLVLANYGYTF. In nucleotides, the CDR3 is TGTGCCAGCAGCTTGGTTCTGGCTAACTATGGCTACACCTTC. This chain joins TRBV5-8 and TRBJ1-2; D uncertain. Germline CDR1 is SGHTS and CDR2 is YDEGEE. The V gene lost 0 bases and the J gene lost 0 bases, with 6 bases spanning the gap. This CDR3 is built from 14 residues.

This rearrangement joins TRBV2 to TRBJ2-7; 7 bases align to TRBD2. V trimming: 3 bases; J trimming: 0 bases; junction bases outside the gene matches: 5. The CDR3 loop spans 15 amino acids. The V gene's germline CDR1 is SNHLY and CDR2 FYNNEI. DNA of the CDR3: TGTGCCAGCAGTGAGTCGGGACTACGCTCCTACGAGCAGTACTTC. It codes for CASSESGLRSYEQYF.

This clone has more than one count but fewer than ten. CDR3 in amino acids: CAISAGSTYEQYF. The CDR3 DNA reads TGTGCCATCAGTGCCGGCAGTACCTACGAGCAGTACTTC. The chain recombines TRBV10-3 with TRBJ2-7; D gene ambiguous. V lost 4 bases and J lost 2, with 9 bases in between. Germline V gene sequence: CDR1 ENHRY, CDR2 SYGVKD. CDR3 size: 13 residues.

The gene calls are TRBV5-6 and TRBJ1-5; D gene uncertain. The CDR3 has 14 amino acids. Per the germline V gene, CDR1 is SGHDT and CDR2 is YYEEEE. V dropped 2 bases and J dropped 5 bases, with 11 bases sitting between them. The CDR3 region is CASSFGITDQPQHF. The CDR3 DNA reads TGTGCCAGCAGCTTCGGGATCACGGATCAGCCCCAGCATTTT.

This clone was seen a few times. In the same sample, other DNA sequences code for this CDR3. V and J are TRBV7-9 and TRBJ2-2; 10 bases align to TRBD1. Germline V gene data show CDR1 as SEHNR and CDR2 as FQNEAQ (reference sequence). The CDR3 spans 16 residues. V lost 4 bases and J lost 2; bases outside the gene matches: 4. The CDR3 region is CASSSRDRGNTGELFF. The CDR3 DNA reads TGTGCCAGCAGCTCCCGGGACAGGGGAAACACCGGGGAGCTGTTTTTT.

This clone was counted between two and nine times. The chain uses TRBV6-5 and TRBJ2-3, with a weak D call TRBD1 (5 bases). The CDR3 has 15 amino acids. Germline loops: CDR1 MNHEY, CDR2 SVGAGI. The V end lost 6 bases, the J end lost 3 bases, and 16 bases lay between the germline ends. The CDR3 nucleotides read TGTGCCAGCAGCCCTCAGGGAAGTCAAACAGATACGCAGTATTTT. It is translated as CASSPQGSQTDTQYF.

This clone was counted only a few times. The V gene is TRBV2, the J gene TRBJ1-5; TRBD1 agrees at 8 bases. Germline V lookup: CDR1 SNHLY, CDR2 FYNNEI. This CDR3 is 13 amino acids long. J lost 5 bases, V lost 3 bases, and 0 bases had no gene match. Written as DNA, the CDR3 is TGTGCCAGCAGTGAGGACAGGGATCAGCCCCAGCATTTT. Amino acid sequence: CASSEDRDQPQHF.

This chain connects TRBV27 to TRBJ1-5; no reliable D call. CDR3 length: 14 residues. Germline CDR1 MNHEY, CDR2 SMNVEV (reference sequence). V shed 6 bases and J shed 5 bases, with 14 bases lying between them. In DNA, the CDR3 is TGTGCCAGCAGACCCACGGGTTTGGATCAGCCCCAGCATTTT. Its translation is CASRPTGLDQPQHF.

The V call is TRBV10-1, the J call TRBJ2-5; D is unresolved. Trimming removed 0 bases from V and 7 bases from J, with 12 bases in between. Germline V lookup: CDR1 WNHNN, CDR2 SYGVQD (reference sequence). The length of the CDR3 is 14 residues. CDR3 coding DNA: TGCGCCAGCAGTGAGTCGGCGCGGATTGGGACCCAGTACTTC. Encoded protein: CASSESARIGTQYF.

This clone came up once. The J gene is TRBJ2-3, the V gene TRBV30; 13 bases are shared with TRBD2. J gave up 4 bases and V 5 bases, and 0 bases lay outside the gene matches. This CDR3 is 13 amino acids long. Germline values: CDR1 GTSNPN, CDR2 SVGIG (reference sequence). The CDR3 region has the DNA TGTGCCTGGGGACTAGCGGGAGCAGATACGCAGTATTTT. Encoded protein: CAWGLAGADTQYF.

The J gene is TRBJ2-7, the V gene TRBV11-2, with TRBD2 matching 14 bases. V trimming: 6 bases; J trimming: 5 bases; junction bases outside the gene matches: 12. The CDR3 sequence is 17 residues long. The germline CDR1 and CDR2 sequences are SGHAT and FQNNGV. The DNA for the CDR3 is TGTGCCAGCAGTCCTACCTGGACTAGCGGGAGGACCCACGAGCAGTACTTC. Translating it yields CASSPTWTSGRTHEQYF.

This chain joins TRBV11-3 and TRBJ2-1, with D maybe TRBD2 (5 bases). The germline CDR1 and CDR2 sequences are SGHNT and YENEEA. V was pared by 6 bases and J by 9 bases, with 9 bases between. The CDR3 has 11 residues. The CDR3 bases are TGTGCCAGCAGGGGCCGGGGTGAGCAGTTCTTC. It is translated as CASRGRGEQFF.

This clone was seen only once. The DNA of the CDR3 is TGCGCCAGCAGCCAAGAGGCTAGCGGGAGACTTGAGCAGTTCTTC. It specifies CASSQEASGRLEQFF. The genes are TRBV4-1 and TRBJ2-1; TRBD2 matches at 10 bases. V shed 0 bases and J 9 bases; nucleotides not matched to a gene: 5. The V gene's germline CDR1 is MGHRA and CDR2 YSYEKL. The CDR3 has 15 residues.

This chain uses TRBV10-1 with TRBJ2-2; no firm D call. The CDR3 consists of 12 residues. Germline V gene lookup returns CDR1 WNHNN and CDR2 SYGVQD (reference sequence). Trimming stripped 8 bases from V and 0 bases from J, with 4 bases between. The CDR3: CASETNTGELFF. The CDR3 DNA reads TGCGCCAGCGAAACGAACACCGGGGAGCTGTTTTTT.

This chain connects TRBV11-2 to TRBJ1-2, with D possibly TRBD1 on 6 matching bases. V dropped 4 bases and J dropped 5 bases, with 11 bases sitting between them. CDR1 is SGHAT and CDR2 is FQNNGV in the germline V gene. The CDR3 contains 13 residues. The CDR3 is CASSSRGEYGYTF. The CDR3 DNA is TGTGCCAGCAGCTCGAGGGGGGAGTATGGCTACACCTTC.

The rearrangement joins TRBV4-2 to TRBJ1-5, with 7 bases fitting TRBD1. The CDR3 is made up of 15 amino acids. The junction had 6 bases not matched to a gene; V was cut back by 3 bases and J by 4 bases. Germline V gives CDR1 LGHNA, CDR2 YNFKEQ. CDR3 bases: TGTGCCAGCAGCCAGGATGGGACAGCAAATCAGCCCCAGCATTTT. Translated, it gives CASSQDGTANQPQHF.

This clone occurred once. The rearrangement joins TRBV10-3 to TRBJ2-7; 7 positions match TRBD1. The CDR3 is 14 amino acids. V shed 3 bases and J 2 bases; nucleotides not matched to a gene: 4. Germline values: CDR1 ENHRY, CDR2 SYGVKD. CDR3 protein: CAISEGTEPYEQYF. For the CDR3, the DNA is TGTGCCATCAGTGAAGGGACAGAACCCTACGAGCAGTACTTC.

This sequence joins TRBV15 and TRBJ1-5; 7 nucleotides align to TRBD1. Germline values: CDR1 LNHNV, CDR2 YYDKDF (reference sequence). This CDR3 is 17 amino acids long. The trim removed 1 base at V and 4 bases at J, leaving 10 bases unmatched. The CDR3 nucleotides are TGTGCCACCAGCAGAGTTAAGACAGGGTCGGGGAATCAGCCCCAGCATTTT. Translated, it gives CATSRVKTGSGNQPQHF. The full variable domain, its missing parts supplied by reference TRBV15 and TRBJ1-5, is DAMVIQNPRYQVTQFGKPVTLSCSQTLNHNVMYWYQQKSSQAPKLLFHYYDKDFNNEADTPDNFQSRRPNTSFCFLDIRSPGLGDTAMYLCATSRVKTGSGNQPQHFGDGTRLSIL.

About this clone: A far larger clone lies a single base away; this is likely a read error. In DNA, the CDR3 is TGTGCCAGCAGTCCCTCCTACGAGCAGTACTTC. Encoded protein: CASSPSYEQYF. This rearrangement joins TRBV6-4 to TRBJ2-7, with unresolved D. The CDR3 contains 11 residues. Germline V gene data show CDR1 as MRHNA and CDR2 as SNTAGT. V was pared by 5 bases and J by 0 bases, with 2 bases between.